These T cell receptor beta chains were read from a single sample in a study of T cell responses to AZD1222 COVID-19 vaccine. This table comes from immunoSEQ multiplex PCR, and its TCRdb copy is limited to in-frame clones, with some not included. This table holds about 85,000 clones, 86% found once. The sample in question was peripheral blood, obtained on day 0 of AZD1222 vaccination. All receptors come from an adult in good health. Each CDR3 is given with its conserved first and last residue. A D gene is named only where the DNA matches it firmly. Only some rows state a clone size, as once, few, many or a class for expanded clones.

v_call	d_call	cdr3_length	clone_size	j_call	cdr3_nt	cdr3_aa
TRBV7-3	.	16	once	TRBJ2-2	TGTGCCAGCAGCTTAGTCCCGGGCTCAAACACCGGGGAGCTGTTTTTT	CASSLVPGSNTGELFF
TRBV9	.	15	many	TRBJ2-5	TGTGCCAGCAGCACGACAGACTGGTACCAAGAGACCCAGTACTTC	CASSTTDWYQETQYF
TRBV7-9	TRBD1	14	few	TRBJ2-7	TGTGCCAGCAGCCACCGGGACAGGACCTACGAGCAGTACTTC	CASSHRDRTYEQYF
TRBV4-3	.	15	.	TRBJ1-3	TGCGCCAGCAGCCAAGAGGTGGGGGCTGGAAACACCATATATTTT	CASSQEVGAGNTIYF
TRBV7-7	TRBD1	15	.	TRBJ2-5	TGTGCTAGCAGCTTAGAGAAAGGGGGCCGGAAGACCCAGTACTTC	CASSLEKGGRKTQYF
TRBV5-1	TRBD1	15	.	TRBJ1-1	TGCGCCAGCAGGGGAGGGACAGGGCAGAACACTGAAGCTTTCTTT	CASRGGTGQNTEAFF
TRBV19	TRBD1	14	.	TRBJ1-4	TGTGCCAGTAGCCCAGACAGGGGTGGGGAAAAACTGTTTTTT	CASSPDRGGEKLFF
TRBV5-1	.	15	.	TRBJ2-3	TGCGCCAGCAGCTGGGGGGGACAGAGCACAGATACGCAGTATTTT	CASSWGGQSTDTQYF
TRBV9	.	14	once	TRBJ1-6	TGTGCCAGCAGCGTAGTAGGGTTGAATTCACCCCTCCACTTT	CASSVVGLNSPLHF
TRBV28	.	11	once	TRBJ2-5	TGTGCCAGCAGTACCAAAGAGACCCAGTACTTC	CASSTKETQYF
TRBV10-2	.	15	.	TRBJ1-5	TGCGCCAGCAGTGAGACAGGGTGGAGCAATCAGCCCCAGCATTTT	CASSETGWSNQPQHF
TRBV18	.	13	.	TRBJ1-1	TGTGCCAGCTCACCACAGGGGAACACTGAAGCTTTCTTT	CASSPQGNTEAFF
TRBV6-6	TRBD1	13	.	TRBJ2-7	TGTGCCAGCAGCGTACCGGGACAGGCAGAGCAGTACTTC	CASSVPGQAEQYF